The 22 T cell receptor beta chains below were found in one sample sequenced in a study of T cells expressing NK-cell markers. Reprocessing the 5' RACE reads, TCRdb reports a single entry for every CDR3 protein and omits DNA. This sample contains 500,000 to 700,000 distinct CDR3 sequences. The sequenced sample was blood T cells: a sorted CD56 or NKG2C T cell subset, CD4+ or CD8+ T cells, or bulk PBMC T cells (not recorded which). The source of these receptors is a man younger than 35 in good health.

The chain recombines TRBV10-3 with TRBJ2-5; TCRdb designates TRBD2, a call that cannot be tested without DNA. The CDR3 has 14 residues. Germline CDR1 ENHRY, CDR2 SYGVKD. CDR3 region: CAISKPGLGETQYF.

The rearrangement links TRBV5-5 to TRBJ1-1. This CDR3 has 15 amino acids. CDR1 and CDR2 from the germline V gene are SGHKS and YYEKEE (reference sequence). CDR3 amino acids: CASSQVGGGGTEAFF.

This CDR3 is CATSDPVGGEGDNEQFF. The V and J genes are TRBV24-1 and TRBJ2-1; with no DNA, the TCRdb D assignment of TRBD2 cannot be verified. From germline, CDR1 is KGHDR and CDR2 SFDVKD. This CDR3 comprises 17 residues.

The chain uses TRBV6-5 and TRBJ2-5; no DNA is available, so the TRBD2 call from TCRdb remains unchecked. The CDR3 extends over 15 amino acids. The V gene's germline CDR1 is MNHEY and CDR2 SVGAGI. The CDR3 sequence is CASSYPGLEGETQYF.

The chain carries TRBV7-6 and TRBJ1-1; checking the TCRdb D call of TRBD1 is not possible without DNA. Looked up from germline, CDR1 is SGHVS and CDR2 is FNYEAQ. The CDR3 is 16 amino acids. CDR3 residues: CASSSGQGIGNTEAFF.

The J gene is TRBJ2-5, the V gene TRBV6-5. The germline gives CDR1 MNHEY, CDR2 SVGAGI. The CDR3 has 11 residues. CDR3 in amino acids: CASTPSETQYF.

The J gene is TRBJ2-2, the V gene TRBV12-3 or TRBV12-4; checking the TCRdb D call of TRBD1 is not possible without DNA. CDR3 length equals 15 residues. The chain's CDR3 is CASSRTGGASGELFF.

The chain combines TRBV6-2 or TRBV6-3 with TRBJ2-7; TCRdb's D call of TRBD1 is untestable without DNA. This CDR3 contains 14 residues. Per the germline V gene, CDR1 is MNHEY and CDR2 is SVGEGT. CDR3: CASTLLWDRGEQYF.

The chain is built from TRBV10-2 and TRBJ1-4. Germline V gives CDR1 WSHSY, CDR2 SAAADI. This CDR3 region has 16 residues. The CDR3 loop is CASSEMFGRNNEKLFF.

V usage is TRBV11-2 and J usage is TRBJ2-5; the D call from TCRdb, TRBD2, cannot be confirmed without DNA. Germline CDR1 reads SGHAT; CDR2 reads FQNNGV. This CDR3 comprises 17 residues. This chain's CDR3 is CASSLDSWASGSETQYF.

The chain links TRBV7-6 to TRBJ2-1; TCRdb's assignment of TRBD2 cannot be checked, as there is no DNA. Germline V gene data show CDR1 as SGHVS and CDR2 as FNYEAQ. The CDR3 length is 17 residues. The CDR3 sequence is CASSSYLAASSYNEQFF.

The V gene is TRBV4-2, the J gene TRBJ1-2. The CDR3 covers 14 residues. CDR1 LGHNA and CDR2 YNFKEQ come from the germline V gene. CDR3: CASSPRVFDYGYTF.

The V and J genes are TRBV7-2 and TRBJ1-2. CDR1 is SGHTA and CDR2 is FQGNSA in the germline V gene. The CDR3 runs 16 residues. The CDR3 region is CASSLVGSGTANGYTF.

The chain recombines TRBV10-3 with TRBJ2-5; the D call from TCRdb, TRBD1, cannot be confirmed without DNA. The CDR3 length is 16 residues. Per the germline V gene, CDR1 is ENHRY and CDR2 is SYGVKD. CDR3 residues: CAISDVQGAIKETQYF.

This rearrangement joins TRBV5-1 to TRBJ1-4; TCRdb's D call of TRBD1 is untestable without DNA. The CDR3 spans 16 residues. CDR1 and CDR2 from the germline V gene are SGHRS and YFSETQ. CDR3 sequence reads: CASSPLMAGRIEKLFF. The full variable domain, completed using reference TRBV5-1 and TRBJ1-4, is KAGVTQTPRYLIKTRGQQVTLSCSPISGHRSVSWYQQTPGQGLQFLFEYFSETQRNKGNFPGRFSGRQFSNSRSEMNVSTLELGDSALYLCASSPLMAGRIEKLFFGSGTQLSVL.

The CDR3: CSAPLTSGRENEQFF. The chain combines TRBV20-1 with TRBJ2-1; TCRdb indicates TRBD2, and absent DNA this call remains unverified. This CDR3 spans 15 amino acids. CDR1 is DFQATT, CDR2 SNEGSKA, per germline (reference sequence).

The chain is built from TRBV27 and TRBJ1-2. The CDR3 length is 15 residues. Per the germline V gene, CDR1 is MNHEY and CDR2 is SMNVEV (reference sequence). CDR3 loop: CASSLNGQFNYGYTF.

This chain links TRBV24-1 with TRBJ2-3; TCRdb's D gene call, TRBD2, goes unchecked for lack of DNA. The CDR3 runs to 15 residues. Germline-derived CDR1 and CDR2 are KGHDR and SFDVKD. CDR3 region: CATSALARGPDTQYF.

CDR3 residues: CASSLLGPGETQYF. The chain employs TRBV27 and TRBJ2-5; there is no DNA to check the TCRdb D call of TRBD1. The CDR3 totals 14 residues. CDR1 and CDR2 from the germline V gene are MNHEY and SMNVEV (reference sequence).

The J gene is TRBJ2-1, the V gene TRBV20-1; TCRdb reports TRBD1, a call that lacks DNA to check it against. Germline V gene sequence: CDR1 DFQATT, CDR2 SNEGSKA (reference sequence). The CDR3 covers 16 residues. This CDR3 reads CSAALLVRGRNNEQFF.

The V and J genes are TRBV7-9 and TRBJ2-1; the TCRdb D gene call, TRBD2, has no DNA to confirm it. The CDR3 is 17 residues long. The V gene's germline CDR1 is SEHNR and CDR2 FQNEAQ (reference sequence). CDR3 sequence reads: CASSLGPGTSGSKGKFF.

V gene TRBV28 combines with J gene TRBJ2-7; checking the TCRdb D call of TRBD1 is not possible without DNA. Germline assignment: CDR1 MDHEN and CDR2 SYDVKM. The CDR3 contains 13 residues. The CDR3 loop is CASSFGQGNEQYF.